The rows below give T cell receptor beta chains drawn from one sample of a study of blood T cell repertoires in COVID-19. Only in-frame clones appear in the TCRdb table, and some are missing; sequencing was by immunoSEQ multiplex PCR. This table has over 85,000 clones, over 80% appearing once. Input material: peripheral blood. These receptors all come from a human donor in a cohort sampled during active COVID-19. Each CDR3 is given with its conserved first and last residue. Fields, in order: J gene, clone size, V gene, D gene, CDR3 DNA, CDR3 protein. The D gene is left open where the match is weak. Some rows have no size entry. The others give once, few or many, or a class for an expanded clone.

J: TRBJ1-5; size: once; V: TRBV28; D: .; DNA: TGTGCCAGCAGTTTACAAGGGGGGGGCCGCAATCAGCCCCAGCATTTT; CDR3: CASSLQGGGRNQPQHF
J: TRBJ2-2; size: .; V: TRBV28; D: TRBD2; DNA: TGTGCCAGCAGGGGGGGAGGGGCGAACACCGGGGAGCTGTTTTTT; CDR3: CASRGGGANTGELFF
J: TRBJ1-2; size: once; V: TRBV15; D: TRBD1; DNA: TGTGCCACCGGGGTGGGGACAGTCTATGGCTACACCTTC; CDR3: CATGVGTVYGYTF
J: TRBJ1-2; size: .; V: TRBV3-1/TRBV3-2; D: .; DNA: TGTGCCAGCAGCCAAGGGAAGGATGTGGGCGGCTACACCTTC; CDR3: CASSQGKDVGGYTF
J: TRBJ1-4; size: .; V: TRBV3-1/TRBV3-2; D: .; DNA: TGTGCCAGCAGCCAAGACTCGGGTGCAACTAATGAAAAACTGTTTTTT; CDR3: CASSQDSGATNEKLFF
J: TRBJ1-2; size: few; V: TRBV28; D: .; DNA: TGTGCCAGCAGTTTACCGGAAATCAGGGGCTACACCTTC; CDR3: CASSLPEIRGYTF
J: TRBJ2-2; size: .; V: TRBV6-4; D: .; DNA: TGTGCCAGCAGTGACGAGGCCGGGGAGCTGTTTTTT; CDR3: CASSDEAGELFF
J: TRBJ2-7; size: .; V: TRBV5-4; D: TRBD2; DNA: TGTGCCAGCAGTCAGACTAGCGGGAGACGCTACGAGCAGTACTTC; CDR3: CASSQTSGRRYEQYF
J: TRBJ2-2; size: .; V: TRBV27; D: TRBD1; DNA: TGTGCCAGCAGTTTCGGACAGGCGAACACCGGGGAGCTGTTTTTT; CDR3: CASSFGQANTGELFF
J: TRBJ1-1; size: .; V: TRBV4-2; D: TRBD1; DNA: TGTGCCAGCAGCCAACAGCAGGGACAGGGTTCTGAAGCTTTCTTT; CDR3: CASSQQQGQGSEAFF
J: TRBJ1-4; size: .; V: TRBV7-6; D: .; DNA: TGTGCCAGCGGGAGTGCTAATGAAAAACTGTTTTTT; CDR3: CASGSANEKLFF
J: TRBJ2-7; size: once; V: TRBV7-2; D: .; DNA: TGTGCCAGCAGCTTTGCTGCGGGGAACCCCTACGAGCAGTACTTC; CDR3: CASSFAAGNPYEQYF
J: TRBJ2-3; size: .; V: TRBV5-1; D: .; DNA: TGCGCCAGCAGCCCACCGACAGATTCCTCTACAGATACGCAGTATTTT; CDR3: CASSPPTDSSTDTQYF
J: TRBJ2-2; size: .; V: TRBV28; D: TRBD1; DNA: TGTGCCAGCAAGGGGGCCCTCGAAACCGGGGAGCTGTTTTTT; CDR3: CASKGALETGELFF
J: TRBJ2-7; size: .; V: TRBV2; D: TRBD2; DNA: TGTGCCATCGCTAGCGGGTCCCTCTACGAGCAGTACTTC; CDR3: CAIASGSLYEQYF
J: TRBJ1-4; size: .; V: TRBV7-9; D: .; DNA: TGTGCCAGCAGCCTTGGACAGTCTAATGAAAAACTGTTTTTT; CDR3: CASSLGQSNEKLFF
J: TRBJ1-1; size: .; V: TRBV6-5; D: TRBD1; DNA: TGTGCCAGCTCCCGCTCAGGGGGTGAGGACACTGAAGCTTTCTTT; CDR3: CASSRSGGEDTEAFF
J: TRBJ1-2; size: .; V: TRBV11-3; D: TRBD1; DNA: TGTGCCAGCAGCTTAGGCCCCCCTGGACAGGCTGGGTATGGCTACACCTTC; CDR3: CASSLGPPGQAGYGYTF
J: TRBJ2-3; size: .; V: TRBV19; D: TRBD2; DNA: TGTGCCAGTAGTGCGCCCCCGGGACTAGCGGCCAGGGATACGCAGTATTTT; CDR3: CASSAPPGLAARDTQYF
J: TRBJ2-7; size: .; V: TRBV28; D: TRBD2; DNA: TGTGCCAGCATCTCTCGGGGGAGGGCCTACGAGCAGTACTTC; CDR3: CASISRGRAYEQYF
J: TRBJ1-3; size: .; V: TRBV5-4; D: .; DNA: TGTGCCAGCAGCCCCGGACAGTTAATGCACTCTGGAAACACCATATATTTT; CDR3: CASSPGQLMHSGNTIYF
J: TRBJ1-4; size: .; V: TRBV10-1; D: TRBD1; DNA: TGCGCCAGCAGTGGGGGCACAGGGGATGAAAAACTGTTTTTT; CDR3: CASSGGTGDEKLFF
J: TRBJ2-1; size: few; V: TRBV7-2; D: .; DNA: TGTGCCAGCAGTTCCCAGCGCTACAATGAGCAGTTCTTC; CDR3: CASSSQRYNEQFF
J: TRBJ1-6; size: .; V: TRBV9; D: .; DNA: TGTGCCAGCAGCCACGGACAGAACGATTCACCCCTCCACTTT; CDR3: CASSHGQNDSPLHF
J: TRBJ2-7; size: .; V: TRBV29-1; D: TRBD2; DNA: TGCAGCGTTGCCGCGGGAGAGGGTCCAGAGCAGTACTTC; CDR3: CSVAAGEGPEQYF
J: TRBJ2-2; size: many; V: TRBV7-9; D: TRBD2; DNA: TGTGCCAGCAGCTTAGGACTAGCGGGAACCGGGGAGCTGTTTTTT; CDR3: CASSLGLAGTGELFF
J: TRBJ2-1; size: .; V: TRBV5-1; D: TRBD1; DNA: TGCGCCAGCAGCATCCCAGGGGGTGAGCAGTTCTTC; CDR3: CASSIPGGEQFF
J: TRBJ2-1; size: .; V: TRBV18; D: TRBD2; DNA: TGTGCCAGCTCACTAGCGGGAGGTTCGGATGAGCAGTTCTTC; CDR3: CASSLAGGSDEQFF
J: TRBJ1-6; size: .; V: TRBV28; D: TRBD1; DNA: TGTGCCAGCAGTTTAAGGGGACAGGGGCGTTCACCCCTCCACTTT; CDR3: CASSLRGQGRSPLHF
J: TRBJ1-4; size: .; V: TRBV30; D: TRBD1; DNA: TGTGCCTGGAGTGTCCCCGTGGGACAGGGAAATGAAAAACTGTTTTTT; CDR3: CAWSVPVGQGNEKLFF
J: TRBJ2-3; size: .; V: TRBV5-5; D: .; DNA: TGTGCCAGCAGCTTGCCGGGGGAGTATGCAGATACGCAGTATTTT; CDR3: CASSLPGEYADTQYF
J: TRBJ2-1; size: .; V: TRBV28; D: .; DNA: TGTGCCAGCACCGTTTACAATGAGCAGTTCTTC; CDR3: CASTVYNEQFF
J: TRBJ1-2; size: .; V: TRBV13; D: .; DNA: TGTGCCAGCAGCTTAGGGGACATCTATGGCTACACCTTC; CDR3: CASSLGDIYGYTF
J: TRBJ1-6; size: once; V: TRBV9; D: TRBD1; DNA: TGTGCCTCCCGATCCGGGACAGGGGATTCACCCCTCCACTTT; CDR3: CASRSGTGDSPLHF
J: TRBJ2-7; size: .; V: TRBV6-5; D: TRBD2; DNA: TGTGCCAGCAGTTACGGGACTAGCGGGAGCTACGAGCAGTACTTC; CDR3: CASSYGTSGSYEQYF
J: TRBJ1-2; size: .; V: TRBV3-1/TRBV3-2; D: .; DNA: TGTGCCAGCAGCCAAGATGAACAGGGCAGGGGCTACACCTTC; CDR3: CASSQDEQGRGYTF
J: TRBJ2-2; size: .; V: TRBV27; D: TRBD1; DNA: TGTGCCAGCAGTTCCCCCGGGACAGGGAACACCGGGGAGCTGTTTTTT; CDR3: CASSSPGTGNTGELFF
J: TRBJ1-2; size: .; V: TRBV19; D: TRBD1; DNA: TGTGCCAGCGGACCGGGGACTAGGGGGCCCTATGGCTACACCTTC; CDR3: CASGPGTRGPYGYTF
J: TRBJ1-1; size: .; V: TRBV7-3; D: .; DNA: TGTGCCAGCAGCTCTGGACAGTCGAACACTGAAGCTTTCTTT; CDR3: CASSSGQSNTEAFF
J: TRBJ2-7; size: .; V: TRBV6-6; D: .; DNA: TGTGCCAGCAGTTACAGCGATCCGAGCTCCTACGAGCAGTACTTC; CDR3: CASSYSDPSSYEQYF
J: TRBJ1-1; size: .; V: TRBV4-2; D: .; DNA: TGTGCCAGCAGCCAAGAGAAGGGGTGGGTGGCTGAAGCTTTCTTT; CDR3: CASSQEKGWVAEAFF
J: TRBJ2-1; size: .; V: TRBV9; D: TRBD2; DNA: TGTGCCAGCAGCGTAGAGGAAGGGAGCGGGAGGAGAGGAGGACGGGGGAATGAGCAGTTCTTC; CDR3: CASSVEEGSGRRGGRGNEQFF
J: TRBJ2-7; size: .; V: TRBV4-1; D: TRBD1; DNA: TGCGCCAGCAGCCATAGCGCCCGGGACAGGGGGGGAGAGCAGTACTTC; CDR3: CASSHSARDRGGEQYF
J: TRBJ2-7; size: once; V: TRBV6-6; D: TRBD1; DNA: TGTGCCAGCAGTCCCTCAGGGACAGGGGTAACCGAGCAGTACTTC; CDR3: CASSPSGTGVTEQYF
J: TRBJ1-1; size: .; V: TRBV5-1; D: TRBD1; DNA: TGCGCCAGCAGCTTTAGACAGGGGAACACTGAAGCTTTCTTT; CDR3: CASSFRQGNTEAFF
J: TRBJ2-7; size: .; V: TRBV6-1; D: .; DNA: TGTGCCAGCAGTGACGCCCTCAGCTCCTACGAGCAGTACTTC; CDR3: CASSDALSSYEQYF
J: TRBJ2-2; size: .; V: TRBV5-5; D: .; DNA: TGTGCCAGCAGCGGGGAGGACACCGGGGAGCTGTTTTTT; CDR3: CASSGEDTGELFF
J: TRBJ2-3; size: .; V: TRBV6-5; D: TRBD1; DNA: TGTGCCAGCAGTTGGGACAGCAGCACAGATACGCAGTATTTT; CDR3: CASSWDSSTDTQYF